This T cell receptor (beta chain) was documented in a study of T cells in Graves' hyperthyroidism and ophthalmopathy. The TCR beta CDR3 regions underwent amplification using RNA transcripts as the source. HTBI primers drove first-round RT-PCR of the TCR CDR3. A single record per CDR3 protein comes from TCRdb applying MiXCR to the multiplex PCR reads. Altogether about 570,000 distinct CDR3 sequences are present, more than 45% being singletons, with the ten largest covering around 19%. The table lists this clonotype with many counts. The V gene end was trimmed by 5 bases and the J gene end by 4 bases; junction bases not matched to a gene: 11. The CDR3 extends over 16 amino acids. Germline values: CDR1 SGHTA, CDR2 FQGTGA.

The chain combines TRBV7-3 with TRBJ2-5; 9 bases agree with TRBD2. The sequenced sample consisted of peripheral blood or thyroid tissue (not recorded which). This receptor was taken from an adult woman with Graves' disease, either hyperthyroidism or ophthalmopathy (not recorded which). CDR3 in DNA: TGTGCCAGCAGCCCCTCTTTAAGCGGGGGGTTAGAGACCCAGTACTTC. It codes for CASSPSLSGGLETQYF.